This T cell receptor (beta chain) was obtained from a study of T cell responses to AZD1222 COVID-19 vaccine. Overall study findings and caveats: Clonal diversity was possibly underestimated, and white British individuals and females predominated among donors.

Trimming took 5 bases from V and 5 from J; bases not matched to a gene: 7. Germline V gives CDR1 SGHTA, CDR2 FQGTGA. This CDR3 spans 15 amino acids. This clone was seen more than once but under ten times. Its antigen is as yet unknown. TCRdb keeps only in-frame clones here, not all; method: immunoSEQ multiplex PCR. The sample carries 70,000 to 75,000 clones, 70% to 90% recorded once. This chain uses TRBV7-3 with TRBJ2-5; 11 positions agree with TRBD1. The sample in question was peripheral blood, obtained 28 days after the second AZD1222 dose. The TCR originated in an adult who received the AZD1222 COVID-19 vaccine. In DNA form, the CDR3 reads TGTGCCAGCAGCCCCGGACAGGGGGCGTATGAGACCCAGTACTTC. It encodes CASSPGQGAYETQYF.